This T cell receptor beta chain was retrieved from a study of PD-1 blockade in classical Hodgkin lymphoma. Every one of the patients relapsed after autologous stem cell transplantation (brentuximab vedotin exposure was variable). Per germline, CDR1 MNHNY and CDR2 SVGAGI (reference sequence). V lost 6 bases, J lost 4 bases, and 10 bases stayed unmatched. The CDR3 length is 15 residues. TCRdb keeps only in-frame clones here, not all; method: immunoSEQ multiplex PCR. The sample has 9,500 to 12,000 clones, approximately 81% seen once. V is TRBV6-6 and J is TRBJ1-2, with 8 nucleotides matching TRBD1. The sequence came from a human donor with classical Hodgkin lymphoma. Sequenced material: peripheral blood mononuclear cells (PBMCs), taken at baseline. The CDR3 DNA follows: TGTGCCAGCAGCTCGTCCCGGGACAGGCTCTATGGCTACACCTTC. It yields the protein CASSSSRDRLYGYTF.